The subject of this entry is one T cell receptor beta chain. This sample was included in a study of blood T cell repertoires in COVID-19. The wider study: From the United States, Italy and Spain came samples of acute and convalescent COVID-19.

In the source study's methods: Nucleated cell counts were estimated from reference gene primer amplification. TCRdb keeps only in-frame clones here, not all; method: immunoSEQ multiplex PCR. From that table come the V and J calls and clone size; the DNA was used to work out D and trimming. The table has around 250,000 clones, about 80% seen once. Participants spanned ages about 18 to 95 years and resided in 20 to 25 US areas. Cohort allocation depended upon clinical history that participants reported. Trimming shortened V by 3 bases and J by 0 bases, and 12 bases separated the two germline ends. In germline, CDR1 is SGHRS, CDR2 YFSETQ. The CDR3 has 16 amino acids.

This chain connects TRBV5-1 to TRBJ2-2; possible D gene TRBD2, 6 bases. The TCR was taken from a middle-aged man who had recovered from COVID-19. The source material was PBMCs or T cells enriched from blood (not recorded which). CDR3 nucleotide sequence: TGCGCCAGCAGCTCGGCCGGGACTGCGAACACCGGGGAGCTGTTTTTT. It yields the protein CASSSAGTANTGELFF.